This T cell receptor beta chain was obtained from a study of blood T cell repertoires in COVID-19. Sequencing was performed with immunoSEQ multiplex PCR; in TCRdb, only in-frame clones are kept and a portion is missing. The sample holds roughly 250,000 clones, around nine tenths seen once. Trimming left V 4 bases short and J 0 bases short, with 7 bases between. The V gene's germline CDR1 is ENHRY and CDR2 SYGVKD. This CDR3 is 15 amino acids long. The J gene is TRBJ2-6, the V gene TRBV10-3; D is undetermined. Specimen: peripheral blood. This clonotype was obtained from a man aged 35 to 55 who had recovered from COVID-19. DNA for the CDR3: TGTGCCATCAGTGCCAAAATCTCTGGGGCCAACGTCCTGACTTTC. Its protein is CAISAKISGANVLTF.